This T cell receptor (beta chain) was identified in a study of cytomegalovirus exposure and HLA in healthy donors. With respect to this clone: Its specificity is not known.

Primers: 60 Vbeta forward and 13 Jbeta reverse. Methods used by the authors: A follow-up analysis tallied 73 million or so unique TCR beta chains, roughly 11 million shared. Generated by immunoSEQ multiplex PCR, the TCRdb table keeps only in-frame clones and is missing some. D and trimming were read from the DNA, whereas the V and J calls and clone size are those reported in that table. The sample carries some 100,000 clones, under 80% recorded once. V lost 0 bases and J lost 6, with 12 bases in between. The CDR3 is made up of 14 amino acids. Germline CDR1 is MGHDK and CDR2 is SYGVNS. General study findings and limits: The presence/absence work took it that sequencing depth was about the same across donors.

The receptor was isolated from a woman in her forties or fifties in good health and CMV-seropositive. The material sequenced was PBMCs. J is TRBJ2-7 and V is TRBV25-1; a weak D match, TRBD1 (5 bases). CDR3 amino acids: CASSEYLRGSEQYF. DNA of the CDR3: TGTGCCAGCAGTGAATACCTTAGGGGTTCCGAGCAGTACTTC.